This T cell receptor (beta chain) was sequenced for a study of beta chain features in type 1 diabetes. Across the study: Taken together, all samples contributed 107,917,701 examined sorted cells.

The CDR3 totals 14 residues. V was pared by 5 bases and J by 4 bases, with 8 bases of the junction left unmatched. Germline lookup yields CDR1 SEHNR and CDR2 FQNEAQ (reference sequence). As every portion of the isolated RNA was reverse transcribed, the sequencing read expressed TCRB transcripts. Libraries were prepared by immunoSEQ multiplex PCR; TCRdb keeps only in-frame clonotypes and omits some of them. Of 200,000 to 300,000 clones in the sample, 11% were seen once. Notes on the study in general: cDNA-based sequencing might over-represent cells highly expressing TCR. Type 1 diabetes patients showed a moderate but significant shortening of TCRB CDR3s in all four CD4+ subsets. Type 1 diabetes patients showed fewer insertions and more deletions at VDJ junctions.

This clone has just a few counts. Antigen: not known. Sequenced: naive CD4+ T cells from blood. The chain recombines TRBV7-9 with TRBJ2-7; TRBD1 agrees at 7 bases. The receptor comes from a man aged 25-40 years with type 1 diabetes. CDR3 sequence (DNA): TGTGCCAGCAGCCCAGGGGCAGGGGGATACGAGCAGTACTTC. This gives the protein CASSPGAGGYEQYF.